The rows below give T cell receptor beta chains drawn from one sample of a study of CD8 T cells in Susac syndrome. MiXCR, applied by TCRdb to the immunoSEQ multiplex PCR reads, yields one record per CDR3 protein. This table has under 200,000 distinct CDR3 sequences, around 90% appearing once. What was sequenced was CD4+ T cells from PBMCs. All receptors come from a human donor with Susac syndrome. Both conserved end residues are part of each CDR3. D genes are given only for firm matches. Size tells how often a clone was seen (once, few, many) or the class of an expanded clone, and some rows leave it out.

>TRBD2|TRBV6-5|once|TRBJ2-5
CASSQGSSGGGSQYF
TGTGCCAGCAGTCAGGGGTCTAGCGGGGGGGGGTCCCAGTACTTC
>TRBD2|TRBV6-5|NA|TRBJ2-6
CASSYPSGGTGANVLTF
TGTGCCAGCAGTTACCCTTCGGGGGGGACTGGGGCCAACGTCCTGACTTTC
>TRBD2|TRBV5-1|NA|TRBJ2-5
CASSLAGTRVGETQYF
TGCGCCAGCAGCTTGGCCGGGACTAGAGTCGGAGAGACCCAGTACTTC
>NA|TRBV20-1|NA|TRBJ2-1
CSASLAGSFDEQFF
TGCAGTGCTAGCTTGGCGGGGAGTTTTGATGAGCAGTTCTTC
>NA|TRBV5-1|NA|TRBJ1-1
CASSSGTPNTEAFF
TGCGCCAGCAGCTCTGGGACACCGAACACTGAAGCTTTCTTT
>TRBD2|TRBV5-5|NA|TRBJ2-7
CASHPRGAAYEQYF
TGTGCCAGCCACCCGCGGGGGGCCGCCTACGAGCAGTACTTC
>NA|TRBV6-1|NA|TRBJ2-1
CASSHRGAGLDEQFF
TGTGCCAGCAGCCACCGGGGGGCCGGTTTGGATGAGCAGTTCTTC
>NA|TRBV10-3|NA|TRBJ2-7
CAISETSGTIYEQYF
TGTGCCATCAGTGAAACCTCGGGAACGATCTACGAGCAGTACTTC
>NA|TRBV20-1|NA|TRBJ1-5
CSARGTDSNQPQHF
TGCAGTGCTAGAGGAACAGATAGCAATCAGCCCCAGCATTTT
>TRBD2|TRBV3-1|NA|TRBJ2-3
CATGRSLAGGSSTDTQYF
TGTGCCACCGGGAGGTCACTAGCGGGGGGTTCAAGCACAGATACGCAGTATTTT
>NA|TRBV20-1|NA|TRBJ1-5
CSARWGSSNQPQHF
TGCAGTGCTAGGTGGGGGAGCAGCAATCAGCCCCAGCATTTT
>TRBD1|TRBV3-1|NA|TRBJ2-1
CASSPRQGLALTYNEQFF
TGTGCCAGCAGCCCGAGACAGGGGCTAGCGCTAACCTACAATGAGCAGTTCTTC
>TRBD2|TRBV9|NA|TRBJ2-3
CASSTLAGGLSDTQYF
TGTGCCAGCAGCACCCTAGCGGGGGGGCTCTCAGATACGCAGTATTTT
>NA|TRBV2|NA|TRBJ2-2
CASRSRTSANTGELFF
TGTGCCAGCAGATCTCGGACAAGTGCAAACACCGGGGAGCTGTTTTTT
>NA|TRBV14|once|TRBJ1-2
CASSSYRADRDGYTF
TGTGCCAGCAGCTCCTACCGGGCGGATAGGGATGGCTACACCTTC
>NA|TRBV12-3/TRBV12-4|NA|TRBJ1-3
CASSFVRAARDTIYF
TGTGCCAGCAGTTTTGTAAGGGCGGCTCGGGACACCATATATTTT
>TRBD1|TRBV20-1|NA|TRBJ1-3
CSATPPGQGINTIYF
TGCAGTGCTACGCCGCCGGGACAGGGGATAAACACCATATATTTT
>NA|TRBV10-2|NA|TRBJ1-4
CASSDSRGTNEKLFF
TGCGCCAGCAGTGATTCTCGGGGGACTAATGAAAAACTGTTTTTT
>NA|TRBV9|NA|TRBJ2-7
CASSVGAGSYEQYF
TGTGCCAGCAGCGTAGGGGCTGGATCCTACGAGCAGTACTTC
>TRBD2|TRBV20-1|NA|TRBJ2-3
CSARRASGGATDTQYF
TGCAGTGCTAGGAGGGCTAGCGGGGGGGCCACAGATACGCAGTATTTT
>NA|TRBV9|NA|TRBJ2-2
CASSVLSGADTGELFF
TGTGCCAGCAGCGTATTATCAGGGGCCGACACCGGGGAGCTGTTTTTT
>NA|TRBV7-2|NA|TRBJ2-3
CASSLDWGTDTQYF
TGTGCCAGCAGCCTGGACTGGGGCACAGATACGCAGTATTTT
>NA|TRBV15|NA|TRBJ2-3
CATSAGQPSTDTQYF
TGTGCCACCAGCGCCGGACAGCCTAGCACAGATACGCAGTATTTT
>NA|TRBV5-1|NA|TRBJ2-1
CASSLGRASSYNEQFF
TGCGCCAGCAGCTTGGGTCGGGCTAGCTCCTACAATGAGCAGTTCTTC
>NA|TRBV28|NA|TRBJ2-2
CASSSHLNTGELFF
TGTGCCAGCAGTTCCCATTTGAACACCGGGGAGCTGTTTTTT
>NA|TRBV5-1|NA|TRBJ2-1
CASSLGGSSTSYNEQFF
TGCGCCAGCAGCTTGGGCGGCTCCAGCACCTCCTACAATGAGCAGTTCTTC
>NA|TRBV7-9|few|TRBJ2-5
CAIGGGQETQYF
TGTGCCATTGGCGGCGGCCAAGAGACCCAGTACTTC
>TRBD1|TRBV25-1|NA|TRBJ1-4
CASSDDRGLEKLFF
TGTGCCAGCAGTGATGACAGGGGGCTTGAAAAACTGTTTTTT
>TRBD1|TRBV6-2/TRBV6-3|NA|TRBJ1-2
CASSPRQGGYGYTF
TGTGCCAGCAGCCCGAGACAGGGGGGCTATGGCTACACCTTC
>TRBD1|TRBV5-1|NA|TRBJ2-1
CASSYYPGGIYNEQFF
TGCGCCAGCAGCTACTATCCAGGGGGCATCTACAATGAGCAGTTCTTC
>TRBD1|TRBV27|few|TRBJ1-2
CASSSPGTGYGYTF
TGTGCCAGCAGTTCTCCCGGGACAGGGTATGGCTACACCTTC
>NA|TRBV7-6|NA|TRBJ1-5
CASSLAVDQPQHF
TGTGCCAGCAGCTTAGCGGTGGATCAGCCCCAGCATTTT
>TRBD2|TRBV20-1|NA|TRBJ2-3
CSAERTSGTTDTQYF
TGCAGTGCCGAGAGGACTAGCGGGACGACAGATACGCAGTATTTT
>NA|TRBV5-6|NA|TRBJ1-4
CASRGSWGSDQKLFF
TGTGCCAGCAGAGGGAGTTGGGGGTCTGATCAAAAACTGTTTTTT
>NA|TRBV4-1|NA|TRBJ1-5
CASSRFAGGNQPQHF
TGCGCCAGCAGCCGATTCGCGGGGGGCAATCAGCCCCAGCATTTT
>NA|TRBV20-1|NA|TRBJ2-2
CSARDTSGELFF
TGCAGTGCTAGAGATACTAGCGGGGAGCTGTTTTTT
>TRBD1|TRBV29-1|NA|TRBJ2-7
CSAILGTGRGIFYEQYF
TGCAGCGCCATCTTGGGGACAGGACGGGGGATATTCTACGAGCAGTACTTC
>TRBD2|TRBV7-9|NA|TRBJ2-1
CASTRGTSGNNEQFF
TGTGCCAGCACTAGAGGGACTAGCGGGAACAATGAGCAGTTCTTC
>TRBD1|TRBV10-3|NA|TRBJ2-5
CATFQGVGTQYF
TGTGCCACCTTCCAGGGGGTTGGGACCCAGTACTTC
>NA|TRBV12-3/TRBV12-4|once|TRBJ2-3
CASSLSGSTQYF
TGTGCCAGCAGTTTGTCGGGGAGTACGCAGTATTTT
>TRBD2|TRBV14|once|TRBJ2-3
CASSQLGLAVSDTQYF
TGTGCCAGCAGCCAATTGGGACTAGCGGTGTCAGATACGCAGTATTTT
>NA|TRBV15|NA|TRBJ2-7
CATSRVGSNYEQYF
TGTGCCACCAGCAGAGTGGGCAGTAACTACGAGCAGTACTTC
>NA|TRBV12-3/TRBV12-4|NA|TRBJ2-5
CASSWTDQETQYF
TGTGCCAGCAGTTGGACAGACCAAGAGACCCAGTACTTC
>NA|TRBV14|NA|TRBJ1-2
CASSRNRVGYGYTF
TGTGCCAGCAGCCGAAACAGGGTTGGGTATGGCTACACCTTC
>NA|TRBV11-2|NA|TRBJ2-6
CASSLAGGGAGANVPTF
TGTGCCAGCAGCTTAGCCGGCGGAGGGGCTGGGGCCAACGTCCCGACTTTC
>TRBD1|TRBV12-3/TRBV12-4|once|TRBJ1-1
CASSLGDRDEEEAFF
TGTGCCAGCAGTTTAGGGGACAGGGATGAGGAGGAAGCTTTCTTT
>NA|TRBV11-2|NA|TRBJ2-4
CASILQGTNIQYF
TGTGCCAGCATCTTACAGGGTACAAACATTCAGTACTTC
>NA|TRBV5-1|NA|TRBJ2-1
CASSTRVEDEQFF
TGCGCCAGCAGCACGAGGGTGGAAGATGAGCAGTTCTTC